One sample yielded the 15 T cell receptor beta chains listed below, sequenced in a study of T-cell reconstitution after alpha-beta-depleted transplantation in children. Unique molecular identifiers were incorporated when the TCRbeta library was constructed. Via MiXCR, TCRdb re-called the PCR reads, giving one row per CDR3 protein. In the table there are fewer than 700,000 distinct CDR3 sequences, over 10% of which are singletons. This specimen consisted of PBMCs, mostly from graft donor cells, obtained 360 days after TCRalphabeta/CD19-depleted stem cell transplant. The receptors derive from a male patient aged 10-17 years who had a stem cell transplant for acute myeloid leukemia, so the T cells may come from the graft donor.

This clonotype was picked up many times. V is TRBV7-9 and J is TRBJ2-3, with 7 bases that match TRBD2. The CDR3 runs 15 residues. V was clipped by 5 bases and J by 1 base; unmatched bases: 6. CDR1 and CDR2 from the germline V gene are SEHNR and FQNEAQ (reference sequence). In nucleotides, the CDR3 is TGTGCCAGCAGCCGAAGCGGGACCGGCACAGATACGCAGTATTTT. Its protein is CASSRSGTGTDTQYF.

This clonotype was seen repeatedly, ten times or more. The CDR3 spells CSVGISDDNEQFF. DNA for the CDR3: TGCAGCGTTGGGATCTCCGATGACAATGAGCAGTTCTTC. This sequence joins TRBV29-1 and TRBJ2-1; no reliable D call. CDR1 is SQVTM and CDR2 is ANQGSEA in the germline V gene. The CDR3 contains 13 residues. V dropped 4 bases and J dropped 5 bases, with 12 bases sitting between them.

This clonotype was counted between two and nine times. This sequence joins TRBV28 and TRBJ2-7; TRBD2 matches at 8 bases. V was clipped by 4 bases and J by 3 bases; unmatched bases: 5. The CDR3 has 14 amino acids. In germline, CDR1 is MDHEN, CDR2 SYDVKM. The DNA for the CDR3 is TGTGCCAGCAGTTCCTCGGGACTAGTCTACGAGCAGTACTTC. Protein: CASSSSGLVYEQYF.

This clonotype was seen a few times. The chain links TRBV5-8 to TRBJ1-5; D remains ambiguous. The germline V gene has CDR1 SGHTS and CDR2 YDEGEE. V dropped 0 bases and J dropped 3 bases, with 10 bases sitting between them. The CDR3 contains 15 residues. The chain's CDR3 is CASSLGYRTNQPQHF. In DNA form, the CDR3 reads TGTGCCAGCAGCTTGGGATATAGGACCAATCAGCCCCAGCATTTT. The whole variable domain, filled in from reference TRBV5-8 and TRBJ1-5, reads EAGVTQSPTHLIKTRGQQATLRCSPISGHTSVYWYQQALGLGLQFLLWYDEGEERNRGNFPPRFSGRQFPNYSSELNVNALELEDSALYLCASSLGYRTNQPQHFGDGTRLSIL.

This clonotype was seen at least ten times. V usage is TRBV12-3 or TRBV12-4 and J usage is TRBJ2-7; D uncertain. There are 14 residues in the CDR3. Between the trimmed V and J ends, which lost 3 bases and 2 bases, there was a span of 11 bases. This CDR3 reads CASSFYSVPYEQYF. CDR3 nucleotide sequence: TGTGCCAGCAGTTTTTACAGCGTACCCTACGAGCAGTACTTC.

This sequence joins TRBV12-3 or TRBV12-4 and TRBJ2-4; 8 bases match TRBD2. The trim removed 0 bases at V and 9 bases at J, leaving 16 bases unmatched. The CDR3 has 18 amino acids. CDR3 region: CASSLALEASGRLFIQYF. The CDR3 nucleotides read TGTGCCAGCAGTTTAGCGCTTGAGGCTAGCGGGCGCCTCTTCATTCAGTACTTC.

This clonotype was recorded a few times. The CDR3 here is CAWRHSNTGELFF. The CDR3 DNA reads as TGTGCCTGGAGGCACTCGAACACCGGGGAGCTGTTTTTT. The V and J genes are TRBV30 and TRBJ2-2; no firm D call. Germline-derived CDR1 and CDR2 are GTSNPN and SVGIG (reference sequence). The V gene lost 3 bases and the J gene lost 0 bases, with 5 bases spanning the gap. The CDR3 extends over 13 amino acids.

This clonotype has only a few counts. This rearrangement joins TRBV4-3 to TRBJ2-3; 11 bases match TRBD2. The CDR3 covers 16 residues. V lost 4 bases and J lost 6; bases outside the gene matches: 9. Germline CDR1 reads LGHNA; CDR2 reads YSLEER. CDR3 amino acids: CASSPRTSGSSDTQYF. The CDR3 DNA sequence: TGCGCCAGCAGCCCCAGGACTAGCGGGTCTTCGGATACGCAGTATTTT.

This clonotype was picked up a small number of times. This chain links TRBV28 with TRBJ1-5; D gene unclear. V gave up 6 bases and J gave up 4 bases, with 4 bases separating them. The CDR3 totals 11 residues. Germline loops: CDR1 MDHEN, CDR2 SYDVKM. CDR3 protein: CASRANQPQHF. The CDR3 DNA sequence: TGTGCCAGCAGGGCGAATCAGCCCCAGCATTTT. The full variable domain, completed using reference TRBV28 and TRBJ1-5, is DVKVTQSSRYLVKRTGEKVFLECVQDMDHENMFWYRQDPGLGLRLIYFSYDVKMKEKGDIPEGYSVSREKKERFSLILESASTNQTSMYLCASRANQPQHFGDGTRLSIL.

This clonotype was counted a few times. V and J are TRBV19 and TRBJ1-4; D remains unclear. There are 15 residues in the CDR3. V lost 8 bases to trimming and J lost 5 bases, with 18 bases between them. Germline V lookup: CDR1 LNHDA, CDR2 SQIVND (reference sequence). The CDR3 DNA sequence: TGTGCCAGTCACCGGAAGAGCCGGCCGAATGAAAAACTGTTTTTT. Translating gives CASHRKSRPNEKLFF.

The chain combines TRBV12-3 or TRBV12-4 with TRBJ2-7; TRBD1 agrees at 7 bases. CDR3 length: 15 residues. V lost 3 bases and J lost 5; bases outside the gene matches: 10. The CDR3 DNA reads as TGTGCCAGCAGTTTGGTCATGAGGGGGCCGGACGAGCAGTACTTC. Translated: CASSLVMRGPDEQYF.

This rearrangement joins TRBV7-9 to TRBJ2-7; 10 bases are shared with TRBD2. The V and J ends lost 5 bases and 6 bases, in that order; junction bases with no gene match: 7. The CDR3 extends over 14 amino acids. Germline values: CDR1 SEHNR, CDR2 FQNEAQ (reference sequence). The CDR3 reads CASSPSGSVLEQYF. CDR3 DNA: TGTGCCAGCAGCCCTAGCGGGAGCGTTCTCGAGCAGTACTTC.

V and J are TRBV4-3 and TRBJ2-2, with 10 bases matching TRBD2. The CDR3 is made up of 17 amino acids. Unmatched junction bases numbered 7, after V lost 2 bases and J lost 4 bases. Germline assignment: CDR1 LGHNA and CDR2 YSLEER. The CDR3 loop reads CASSQPKAGGPTGELFF. As DNA, the CDR3 is TGCGCCAGCAGCCAACCCAAAGCGGGAGGGCCCACCGGGGAGCTGTTTTTT.

This clonotype has at least ten counts. V gene TRBV20-1 combines with J gene TRBJ2-1; TRBD2 aligns across 9 bases. Germline V gene data show CDR1 as DFQATT and CDR2 as SNEGSKA (reference sequence). This CDR3 comprises 18 residues. Trimming cost V 1 base and J 1 base; bases outside gene matches: 11. The CDR3 nucleotides are TGCAGTGCTAGAGGGCCCTGGGTAGCGGGGGAATCCTACAATGAGCAGTTCTTC. As protein: CSARGPWVAGESYNEQFF.

This clonotype was recorded a few times. The chain's CDR3 is CASSVDQGHYGYTF. CDR3 DNA sequence: TGTGCCAGCAGCGTAGATCAGGGGCATTATGGCTACACCTTC. The rearrangement joins TRBV9 to TRBJ1-2; D is possibly TRBD1 (6 bases). Looked up from germline, CDR1 is SGDLS and CDR2 is YYNGEE. The CDR3 has 14 residues. V lost 0 bases, J lost 5 bases, and 11 bases lay in between.